One and the same sample provided the 2 T cell receptor beta chains below, sequenced in a study of T cells in Graves' hyperthyroidism and ophthalmopathy. Amplification targeted TCR beta CDR3 regions from RNA transcripts. In the first-round RT-PCR of the TCR CDR3, the HTBI primer set was used. Each CDR3 protein gets one entry after TCRdb re-called the multiplex PCR reads with MiXCR. Here the sample spans roughly 240,000 distinct CDR3 sequences, over 20% being singletons. Input material: blood. These receptors all come from a woman in her 40s with Graves' ophthalmopathy.

The chain is built from TRBV30 and TRBJ1-2; TRBD1 is a possible D gene (5 bases). Germline CDR1 GTSNPN, CDR2 SVGIG (reference sequence). V was cut by 7 bases and J by 4 bases, with 16 bases left in between. CDR3 length: 13 amino acids. This CDR3 reads CASYPLGPYGYTF. As DNA, the CDR3 is TGTGCCTCCTACCCATTGGGGCCCTATGGCTACACCTTC.

The chain has TRBV6-1 and TRBJ2-7; D not resolved. V shed 2 bases and J shed 3 bases, with 11 bases lying between them. CDR1 is MNHNS, CDR2 SASEGT, per germline. This CDR3 comprises 14 residues. The CDR3 reads CASSEFGNSYEQYF. The CDR3 DNA sequence: TGTGCCAGCAGTGAATTTGGCAATAGCTACGAGCAGTACTTC.